These T cell receptor beta chains were read from a single sample in a study of shared clonotypes between healthy human individuals. Here immunoSEQ multiplex PCR was the method, and the copy in TCRdb shows in-frame clones only, minus some. Here the sample spans over a million clones, roughly 96% being singletons. The specimen was naive CD4+ T cells sorted from blood. All receptors come from a man in his thirties or forties in good health. The CDR3 runs from the conserved cysteine through the conserved F or W. A D gene is named only where the DNA matches it firmly.

CDR3 DNA,CDR3 protein,J gene,D gene,V gene
TGTGCCAGCAGTGTCCTAGCGGGAGGGCCAGATACGCAGTATTTT,CASSVLAGGPDTQYF,TRBJ2-3,TRBD2,TRBV25-1
TGTGCCAGCAGCCGAGGGACTAGCGGGAGTACCTACAATGAGCAGTTCTTC,CASSRGTSGSTYNEQFF,TRBJ2-1,TRBD2,TRBV5-4
TGTGCCAGCTCACCGAGGGGAAACTATGGCTACACCTTC,CASSPRGNYGYTF,TRBJ1-2,NA,TRBV18
TGCGCCAGCAGCCCGGACAGGGCTGACAATGAGCAGTTCTTC,CASSPDRADNEQFF,TRBJ2-1,TRBD1,TRBV5-1
TGCAGCGTTGTGGGGCTAGCCGGGAGGAACACAGATACGCAGTATTTT,CSVVGLAGRNTDTQYF,TRBJ2-3,TRBD2,TRBV29-1
TGTGCCAGCTCACCTGGTGTGATGGGGAACTACGAGCAGTACTTC,CASSPGVMGNYEQYF,TRBJ2-7,NA,TRBV18
TGTGCCAGCAGCTTAGGACTAGCGGATTACGAGCAGTACTTC,CASSLGLADYEQYF,TRBJ2-7,TRBD2,TRBV7-8
TGTGCCAGCAGCGTAGGGGTACTAGCGGGAGGGCGCTCCTACAATGAGCAGTTCTTC,CASSVGVLAGGRSYNEQFF,TRBJ2-1,TRBD2,TRBV9
TGTGCCAGCAGATGGTACACCGGGGAGCTGTTTTTT,CASRWYTGELFF,TRBJ2-2,NA,TRBV28
TGTGCCAGCGCGAGTGGGGACAGGGTTTTCAATGAGCAGTTCTTC,CASASGDRVFNEQFF,TRBJ2-1,TRBD1,TRBV6-6
TGTGCCAGCAGTTTATTTACCGGGTACAATGAGCAGTTCTTC,CASSLFTGYNEQFF,TRBJ2-1,NA,TRBV28